This TCR beta chain appears in the sequencing data of a study of Ad26.COV2.S vaccination and SARS-CoV-2 variants. Looking at the study overall: Enrolled in COV1001, the donor was in the Ad26.COV2.S trial arm, which received the vaccine. Whole-study findings and limits: The TCR breadth and depth analyses may have understated or missed part of the total T cell responses.

For this clone: Its cognate antigen is unknown.

V was clipped by 6 bases and J by 4 bases, with 16 bases between them. Germline V gene lookup returns CDR1 SGHVS and CDR2 FNYEAQ. The CDR3 has 15 amino acids. Documented treatment: roughly 18 received Ad26.COV2.S at low or high dose, single or two shots; roughly 5 received placebo; per-sample allocation not given. The samples date from day 63 after the first vaccine or placebo injection. Immunization relied on an Ad26 vector, which expressed Wuhan-strain SARS-CoV-2 spike. Clones were sequenced by immunoSEQ multiplex PCR, and TCRdb holds only the in-frame ones, with some missing. The repertoire includes about 680,000 clones, approximately 88% of them detected once, and around 1.4% sits in the top ten.

The source was peripheral blood, collected in a trial of Ad26.COV2.S vaccine versus placebo. The receptor was derived from a person aged 18-65 years who received the Ad26.COV2.S COVID-19 vaccine or a placebo. The chain carries TRBV7-6 and TRBJ1-3; a weak D match, TRBD1 (6 bases). CDR3 in amino acids: CASSATGFSGNTIYF. As DNA, the CDR3 is TGTGCCAGCAGTGCAACAGGGTTTTCCGGAAACACCATATATTTT.